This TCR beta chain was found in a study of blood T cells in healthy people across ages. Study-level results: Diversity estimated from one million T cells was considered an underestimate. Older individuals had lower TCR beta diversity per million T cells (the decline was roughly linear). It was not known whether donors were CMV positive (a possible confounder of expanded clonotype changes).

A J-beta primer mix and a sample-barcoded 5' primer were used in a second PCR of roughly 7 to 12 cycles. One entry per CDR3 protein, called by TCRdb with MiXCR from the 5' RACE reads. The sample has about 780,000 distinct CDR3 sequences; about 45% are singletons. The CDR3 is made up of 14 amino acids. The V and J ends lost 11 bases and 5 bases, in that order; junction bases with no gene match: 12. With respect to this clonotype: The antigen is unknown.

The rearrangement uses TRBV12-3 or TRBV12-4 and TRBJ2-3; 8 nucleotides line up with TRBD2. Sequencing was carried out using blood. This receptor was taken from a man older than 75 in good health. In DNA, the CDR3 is TGTGCCTCCAGGGTTAGCGGGGAGGGAGATACGCAGTATTTT. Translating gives CASRVSGEGDTQYF.